What follows are 11 T cell receptor delta chains derived from one specimen sequenced in a study of DNA immune sequencing with unique molecular identifiers. Primers for all 8 TRDV and 4 TRDJ genes amplified genomic DNA in 32-plex. The library had 12-nucleotide UMIs introduced over approximately 3 barcoding cycles, then a second adapter PCR. TCRdb called clones from the multiplex PCR reads again using CATT. Of more than 2,000 delta-chain clones in the sample, less than 20% are singletons; the top ten hold approximately 30%. What was sequenced was gamma-delta T cells from PBMCs. The receptors were gathered from a human donor in good health.

The V gene is TRDV1, the J gene TRDJ1, with 13 bases that match TRDD3. V was clipped by 8 bases and J by 7 bases; unmatched bases: 25. This CDR3 spans 20 amino acids. Per germline, CDR1 TSWWSYY and CDR2 QGS. The CDR3 region is CALFFLHTYILGDTGGKLIF. In DNA, the CDR3 is TGTGCTCTTTTCTTCCTCCATACCTATATACTGGGGGATACGGGGGGTAAACTCATCTTT.

Comments on this clone: A clone one base away is much larger, so this may be a read error. This same CDR3 is encoded by further DNA sequences in the sample. The rearrangement uses TRDV2 and TRDJ1; 13 bases match TRDD3. V was clipped by 0 bases and J by 5 bases; unmatched bases: 11. This CDR3 spans 18 amino acids. The germline CDR1 and CDR2 sequences are GEAIGNYY and EKD. The CDR3, as DNA: TGTGCCTGTGACACCCTCCCTACTGGGGGATACGACGCTGATAAACTCATCTTT. It is translated as CACDTLPTGGYDADKLIF.

This clone has a handful of counts. This may come from a read error, since a much larger clone is one base off. This chain uses TRDV2 with TRDJ1; the D gene is possibly TRDD3 (6 bases). The ends were cut back, 3 bases at V and 0 bases at J, with 19 bases in the middle. Germline CDR1 is GEAIGNYY and CDR2 is EKD. CDR3 length: 17 residues. The CDR3 loop reads CACDGQLGGTYTDKLIF. In DNA, the CDR3 is TGTGCCTGTGACGGACAGTTGGGGGGGACCTACACCGATAAACTCATCTTT.

This chain links TRDV1 with TRDJ1; 8 nucleotides agree with TRDD3. From germline, CDR1 is TSWWSYY and CDR2 QGS. There are 27 residues in the CDR3. V was pared by 1 base and J by 4 bases, with 41 bases of the junction left unmatched. CDR3 bases: TGTGCTCTTGGGGAACGGACCTTCCCTCGTTTTGGGGGATTCGTTCGCAGCCAGATAGGCAACAGCGATAAACTCATCTTT. Translation gives CALGERTFPRFGGFVRSQIGNSDKLIF.

As for this clone: This is likely an artifact of a read error, given a far larger clone one base away. This same CDR3 is encoded by further DNA sequences in the sample. The rearrangement joins TRDV1 to TRDJ1; TRDD3 aligns across 7 bases. The CDR3 has 19 amino acids. Germline assignment: CDR1 TSWWSYY and CDR2 QGS. After removal of 4 bases from V and 0 bases from J, the junction contained 17 bases not matched to a gene. DNA of the CDR3: TGTGCTCTTGGGGCCTTCTACTACGACTGGGGATTATACACCGATAAACTCATCTTT. It is translated as CALGAFYYDWGLYTDKLIF.

This clone showed up just a few times. CDR3 bases: TGTGCCTTGCCCGAATTCCGGGGTCGGACCGATAAACTCATCTTT. It specifies CALPEFRGRTDKLIF. V usage is TRDV3 and J usage is TRDJ1; the D is unclear. Germline V CDR1 and CDR2: TVYSNPD, GDNSRS (reference sequence). V dropped 3 bases and J dropped 2 bases, with 19 bases sitting between them. The CDR3 length is 15 residues.

This clone was seen a few times. The translation of this DNA and the TCRdb protein of a much larger clone differ at residue 9, probably owing to a read error; the protein shown here is translated from the DNA. V and J are TRDV2 and TRDJ1; 8 bases are a match to TRDD3. Trimming cost V 0 bases and J 2 bases; bases outside gene matches: 16. This CDR3 has 19 residues. Germline lookup yields CDR1 GEAIGNYY and CDR2 EKD. In DNA form, the CDR3 reads TGTGCCTGTGACACCTATGGGGGATTCAAGGGCCTTGCGACCGATAAACTCATCTTT. This gives the protein CACDTYGGFKGLATDKLIF.

This clone was observed a few times. The V gene is TRDV2, the J gene TRDJ1; 10 positions agree with TRDD3. CDR1 is GEAIGNYY and CDR2 is EKD in the germline V gene. V was clipped by 3 bases and J by 0 bases; unmatched bases: 9. The CDR3 is 17 amino acids. CDR3 sequence reads: CACDQLGDPLYTDKLIF. CDR3 bases: TGTGCCTGTGACCAACTGGGGGATCCCTTGTACACCGATAAACTCATCTTT.

In its sample, this clone is medium-sized. The chain has TRDV2 and TRDJ3; D might be TRDD3 (6 bases). Germline CDR1 and CDR2: GEAIGNYY and EKD. Trimming pared 1 base from V and 0 bases from J, leaving 12 bases between. The CDR3 contains 18 residues. In DNA, the CDR3 is TGTGCCTGTGACACTGGGGGCTCCCTCTCCTGGGACACCCGACAGATGTTTTTC. Translation gives CACDTGGSLSWDTRQMFF.

This clone is medium-sized by share. J is TRDJ1 and V is TRDV1; 12 bases map to TRDD3. The germline V gene has CDR1 TSWWSYY and CDR2 QGS. With V trimmed by 2 bases and J by 1 base, 8 bases remained unmatched. The CDR3 contains 18 residues. The CDR3, as DNA: TGTGCTCTTGGGGAAAAATCTGGGGGATACGGGCGCACCGATAAACTCATCTTT. Translating gives CALGEKSGGYGRTDKLIF.

This clone was seen only a few times. A far bigger clonotype differs at one base, so this is likely a read error. The identical CDR3 is also encoded by other nucleotide sequences in the sample. V is TRDV1 and J is TRDJ1; TRDD3 matches 8 bases. Germline V gene data show CDR1 as TSWWSYY and CDR2 as QGS. CDR3 size: 19 residues. The CDR3 bases are TGTGCTCTAGGGGCCTTCTACTACGACTGGGGGTTATACACCGATAAACTCATCTTT. It specifies CALGAFYYDWGLYTDKLIF.